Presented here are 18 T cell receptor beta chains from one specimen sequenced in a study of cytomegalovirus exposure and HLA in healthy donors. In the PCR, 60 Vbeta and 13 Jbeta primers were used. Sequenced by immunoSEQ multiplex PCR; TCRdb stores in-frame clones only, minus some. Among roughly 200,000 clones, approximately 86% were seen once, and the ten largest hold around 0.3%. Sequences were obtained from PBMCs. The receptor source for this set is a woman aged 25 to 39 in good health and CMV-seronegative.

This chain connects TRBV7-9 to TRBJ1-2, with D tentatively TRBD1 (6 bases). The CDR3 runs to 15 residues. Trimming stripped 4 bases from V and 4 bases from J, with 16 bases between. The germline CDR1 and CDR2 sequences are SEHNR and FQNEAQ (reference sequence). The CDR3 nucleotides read TGTGCCAGCAGCTCCGGACAGACTCCCTTCTATGGCTACACCTTC. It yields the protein CASSSGQTPFYGYTF.

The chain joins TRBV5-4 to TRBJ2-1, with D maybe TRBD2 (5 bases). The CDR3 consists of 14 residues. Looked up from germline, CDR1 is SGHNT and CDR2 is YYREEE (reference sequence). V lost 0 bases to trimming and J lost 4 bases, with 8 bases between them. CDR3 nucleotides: TGTGCCAGCAGCTTGGGGACTGGTTACAATGAGCAGTTCTTC. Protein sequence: CASSLGTGYNEQFF.

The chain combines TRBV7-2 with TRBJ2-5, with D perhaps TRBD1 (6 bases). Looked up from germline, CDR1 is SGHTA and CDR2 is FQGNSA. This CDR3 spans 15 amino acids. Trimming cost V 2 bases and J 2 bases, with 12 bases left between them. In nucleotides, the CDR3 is TGTGCCAGCAGCTTAAATGGGGGCCAACAAGAGACCCAGTACTTC. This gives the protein CASSLNGGQQETQYF.

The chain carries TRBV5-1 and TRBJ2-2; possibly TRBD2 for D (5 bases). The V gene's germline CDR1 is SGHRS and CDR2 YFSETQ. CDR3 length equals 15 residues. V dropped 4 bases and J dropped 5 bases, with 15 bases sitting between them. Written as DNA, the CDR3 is TGCGCCAGCAGCGTCCGGGATATCAAGACCGGGGAGCTGTTTTTT. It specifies CASSVRDIKTGELFF.

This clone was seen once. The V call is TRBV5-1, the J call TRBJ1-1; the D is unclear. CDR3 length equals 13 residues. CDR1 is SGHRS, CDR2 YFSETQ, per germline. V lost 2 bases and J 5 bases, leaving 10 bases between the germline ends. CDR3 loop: CASSFEAGTEAFF. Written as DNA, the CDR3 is TGCGCCAGCAGCTTCGAGGCGGGGACTGAAGCTTTCTTT. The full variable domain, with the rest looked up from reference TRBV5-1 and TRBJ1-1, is KAGVTQTPRYLIKTRGQQVTLSCSPISGHRSVSWYQQTPGQGLQFLFEYFSETQRNKGNFPGRFSGRQFSNSRSEMNVSTLELGDSALYLCASSFEAGTEAFFGQGTRLTVV.

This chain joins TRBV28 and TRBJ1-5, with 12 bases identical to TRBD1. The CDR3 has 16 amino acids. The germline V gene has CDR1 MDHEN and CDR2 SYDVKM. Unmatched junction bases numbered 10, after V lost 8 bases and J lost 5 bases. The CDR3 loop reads CASGGTGGASYQPQHF. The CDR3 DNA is TGTGCCAGCGGAGGGACAGGGGGCGCTTCTTATCAGCCCCAGCATTTT.

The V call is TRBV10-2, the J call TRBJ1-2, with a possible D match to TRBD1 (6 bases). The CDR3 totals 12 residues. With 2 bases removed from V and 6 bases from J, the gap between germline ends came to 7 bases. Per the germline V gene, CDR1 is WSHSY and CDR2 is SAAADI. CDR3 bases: TGCGCCAGCAGTGAGGGGGGCAATGGCTACACCTTC. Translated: CASSEGGNGYTF.

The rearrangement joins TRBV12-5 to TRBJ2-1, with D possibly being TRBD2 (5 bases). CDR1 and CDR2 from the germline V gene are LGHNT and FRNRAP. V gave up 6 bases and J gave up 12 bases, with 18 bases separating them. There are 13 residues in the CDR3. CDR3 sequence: CASGPGPGLAQFF. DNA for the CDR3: TGTGCTAGTGGCCCCGGCCCTGGACTGGCGCAGTTCTTC. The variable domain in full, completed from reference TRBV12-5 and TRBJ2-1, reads DARVTQTPRHKVTEMGQEVTMRCQPILGHNTVFWYRQTMMQGLELLAYFRNRAPLDDSGMPKDRFSAEMPDATLATLKIQPSEPRDSAVYFCASGPGPGLAQFFGPGTRLTVL.

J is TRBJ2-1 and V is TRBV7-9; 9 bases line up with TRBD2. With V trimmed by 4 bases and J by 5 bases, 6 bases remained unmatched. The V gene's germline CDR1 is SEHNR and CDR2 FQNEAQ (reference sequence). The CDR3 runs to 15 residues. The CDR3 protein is CASSSAGGFDNEQFF. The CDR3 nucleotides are TGTGCCAGCAGCTCCGCGGGGGGGTTCGACAATGAGCAGTTCTTC.

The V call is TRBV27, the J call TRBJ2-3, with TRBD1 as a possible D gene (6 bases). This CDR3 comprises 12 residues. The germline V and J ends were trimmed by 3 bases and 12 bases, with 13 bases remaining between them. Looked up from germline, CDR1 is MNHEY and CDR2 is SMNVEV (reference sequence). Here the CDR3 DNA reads TGTGCCAGCAGTTTTCCGGGACATCCCCAGTATTTT. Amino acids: CASSFPGHPQYF.

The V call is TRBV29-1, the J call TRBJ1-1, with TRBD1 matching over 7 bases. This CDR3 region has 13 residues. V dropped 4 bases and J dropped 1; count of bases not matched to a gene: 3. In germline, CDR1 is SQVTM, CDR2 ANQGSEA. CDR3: CSVVYRGNTEAFF. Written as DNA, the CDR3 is TGCAGCGTTGTTTACAGGGGGAACACTGAAGCTTTCTTT.

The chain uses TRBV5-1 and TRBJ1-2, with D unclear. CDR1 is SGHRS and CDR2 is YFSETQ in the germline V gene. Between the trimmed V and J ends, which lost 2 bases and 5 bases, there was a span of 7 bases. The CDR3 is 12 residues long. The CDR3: CASSFDGYGYTF. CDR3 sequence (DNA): TGCGCCAGCAGCTTCGACGGGTATGGCTACACCTTC. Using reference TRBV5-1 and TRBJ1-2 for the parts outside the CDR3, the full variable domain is KAGVTQTPRYLIKTRGQQVTLSCSPISGHRSVSWYQQTPGQGLQFLFEYFSETQRNKGNFPGRFSGRQFSNSRSEMNVSTLELGDSALYLCASSFDGYGYTFGSGTRLTVV.

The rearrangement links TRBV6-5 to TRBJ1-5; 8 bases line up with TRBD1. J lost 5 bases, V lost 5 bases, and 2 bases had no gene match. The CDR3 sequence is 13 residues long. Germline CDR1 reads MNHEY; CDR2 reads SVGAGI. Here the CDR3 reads CASSPDRDQPQHF. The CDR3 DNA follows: TGTGCCAGCAGTCCGGACAGGGATCAGCCCCAGCATTTT.

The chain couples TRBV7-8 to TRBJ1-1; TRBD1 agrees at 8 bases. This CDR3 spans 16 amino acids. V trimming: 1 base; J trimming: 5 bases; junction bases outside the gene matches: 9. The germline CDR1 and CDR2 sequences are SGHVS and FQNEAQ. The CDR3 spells CASSLVRDRGRTEAFF. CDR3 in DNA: TGTGCCAGCAGCTTAGTTCGAGACAGGGGTCGAACTGAAGCTTTCTTT.

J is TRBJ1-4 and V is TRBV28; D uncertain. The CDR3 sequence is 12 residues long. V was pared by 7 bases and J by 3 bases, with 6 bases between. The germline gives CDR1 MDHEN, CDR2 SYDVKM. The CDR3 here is CASTTANEKLFF. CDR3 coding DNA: TGTGCCAGCACCACTGCTAATGAAAAACTGTTTTTT.

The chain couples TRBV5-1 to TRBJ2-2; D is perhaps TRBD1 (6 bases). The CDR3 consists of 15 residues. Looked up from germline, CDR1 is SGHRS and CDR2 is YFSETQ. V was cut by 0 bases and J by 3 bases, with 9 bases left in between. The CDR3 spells CASSLDRADTGELFF. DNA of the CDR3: TGCGCCAGCAGCTTGGACAGGGCCGACACCGGGGAGCTGTTTTTT.

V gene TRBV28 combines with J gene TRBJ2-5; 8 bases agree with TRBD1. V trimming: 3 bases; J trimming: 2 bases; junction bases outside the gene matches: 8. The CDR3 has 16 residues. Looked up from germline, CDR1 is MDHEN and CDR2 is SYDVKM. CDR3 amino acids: CASSFARGRKQETQYF. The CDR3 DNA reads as TGTGCCAGCAGTTTTGCCAGGGGGCGGAAACAAGAGACCCAGTACTTC.

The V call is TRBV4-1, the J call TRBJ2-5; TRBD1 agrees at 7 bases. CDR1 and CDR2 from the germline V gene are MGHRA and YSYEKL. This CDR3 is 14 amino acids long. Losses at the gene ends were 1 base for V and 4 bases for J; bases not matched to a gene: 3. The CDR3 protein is CASSQGNRGETQYF. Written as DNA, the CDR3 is TGCGCCAGCAGCCAAGGCAACAGGGGAGAGACCCAGTACTTC.